This T cell receptor beta chain was sequenced for a study of blood T cell repertoires in COVID-19. Study as a whole: The United States, Italy and Spain provided the acute and convalescent COVID-19 samples. From T cells, B-cell-depleted T cells, or PBMCs came the material, which was cDNA or gDNA.

This CDR3 contains 15 residues. Germline-derived CDR1 and CDR2 are LGHNT and FRNRAP. Trimming pared 1 base from V and 5 bases from J, leaving 14 bases between. It was during active infection that Seattle patients were enrolled and then longitudinally followed. Authors' methods: The assay estimated nucleated cells by amplifying reference gene primers. The data were produced by immunoSEQ multiplex PCR, yet TCRdb's version contains in-frame clones alone and is incomplete. V, J and clone size were drawn from that table, and D and trimming were deduced from the DNA. The sample records over 450,000 clones, 89% being singletons.

Sequencing was carried out using peripheral blood. The chain recombines TRBV12-5 with TRBJ2-5; maybe TRBD1 (6 bases). This TCR was recovered from a man aged 18 to 29 with COVID-19, enrolled during active disease. CDR3 loop: CASGLGAGARETQYF. The CDR3 DNA is TGTGCTAGTGGTTTGGGCGCAGGGGCGAGGGAGACCCAGTACTTC.